These T cell receptor beta chains were read from a single sample in a study of neoadjuvant nivolumab and ipilimumab in lung cancer. Measured with immunoSEQ multiplex PCR; TCRdb has only the in-frame clones, and not every one. This table holds 25,000 to 35,000 clones, about 92% found once. This sample comprised peripheral blood, obtained after neoadjuvant nivolumab, alone or with ipilimumab, at or shortly before surgery. These receptors were collected from an adult with non-small cell lung cancer. CDR3s include the opening cysteine and the closing phenylalanine or tryptophan. The D gene is left open where the match is weak.

j_gene,d_gene,v_gene,CDR3nt,CDR3aa
TRBJ2-1,-,TRBV25-1,TGTGCCAGCAAAGGTGCGCTTGGATTGAATGAGCAGTTCTTC,CASKGALGLNEQFF
TRBJ1-2,-,TRBV6-1,TGTGCCAGCAGCGCCGAGGGAGGCGTGGGCTACACCTTC,CASSAEGGVGYTF
TRBJ2-3,TRBD2,TRBV11-3,TGTGCCAGCAGCTCCGGGACTAGCGGGAGGGCCGGCACAGATACGCAGTATTTT,CASSSGTSGRAGTDTQYF
TRBJ1-1,-,TRBV11-2,TGTGCCAGCAGCCCCGGTTGGACTGAAGCTTTCTTT,CASSPGWTEAFF
TRBJ2-6,TRBD1,TRBV5-1,TGCGCCAGCAGGGACAGGGGGTTTGGGGCCAACGTCCTGACTTTC,CASRDRGFGANVLTF
TRBJ2-7,TRBD2,TRBV5-5,TGTGCCAGCAGCTCGAGGACTAGCGGGGTTACCTACGAGCAGTACTTC,CASSSRTSGVTYEQYF
TRBJ1-5,-,TRBV2,TGTGCCAGCAGCAGACACGGGGGGAGCAATCAGCCCCAGCATTTT,CASSRHGGSNQPQHF
TRBJ2-2,-,TRBV29-1,TGCAGCGTTGAGGGAAGGGGACAAGGCCCGATCGGGGAGCTGTTTTTT,CSVEGRGQGPIGELFF
TRBJ1-2,-,TRBV15,TGTGCCACCAGCAGGGACCAGGGCAGGGCGGATGGCTACACCTTC,CATSRDQGRADGYTF
TRBJ2-2,TRBD1,TRBV9,TGTGCCAGCGGACAGGGAGACGGCGGGGAGCTGTTTTTT,CASGQGDGGELFF
TRBJ2-1,-,TRBV5-1,TGCGCCAGCAGCGCGCCTCCGGGACGGACTATCAATGAGCAGTTCTTC,CASSAPPGRTINEQFF